This T cell receptor (beta chain) is from a study of monozygotic twins with inflammatory bowel disease. Study outcomes and limitations: TCRbeta diversity (inverse Simpson) was lower in IBD patients than in healthy co-twins. Twins with IBD had fewer clonotypes in common with others than healthy twins, particularly during disease activity.

This CDR3 spans 18 amino acids. CDR1 SGHAT and CDR2 FQNNGV come from the germline V gene. Per donor, less than 3 ml of blood was collected and frozen. Unsorted whole blood yielded the total RNA, with T cells left unselected. In regard to this clonotype: The antigen is unknown.

Using the 5' RACE reads, TCRdb records one entry per CDR3 protein without DNA. The data include 440,000 or so distinct CDR3 sequences; the top ten clones carry approximately 2.3%. The rearrangement links TRBV11-2 to TRBJ2-3; TCRdb's D gene call, TRBD1, goes unchecked for lack of DNA. The TCR comes from a human donor with ulcerative colitis or Crohn's disease, or a healthy co-twin of an affected twin (not recorded which). The source material was blood. The CDR3 loop is CASSLGPPGQGVPDTQYF.